These 3 T cell receptor beta chains were all obtained from the same sample, sequenced in a study of T cells after yellow fever vaccination. TCRdb re-called the 5' RACE reads through MiXCR, storing one row per CDR3 protein. The sample records under 550,000 distinct CDR3 sequences, 21% being singletons. The specimen was PBMCs, collected more than 20 days after the first yellow fever vaccination. The receptors here all came from a man between 18 and 35 years old who received the YFV17D yellow fever vaccine.

This clonotype was seen at least ten times. This chain links TRBV7-2 with TRBJ1-1; D is uncertain. Trimming pared 6 bases from V and 5 bases from J, leaving 13 bases between. CDR1 and CDR2 (germline): SGHTA, FQGNSA. The CDR3 is 13 amino acids. Here the CDR3 reads CASSNGMITEAFF. The CDR3 DNA sequence: TGTGCCAGCAGTAATGGGATGATAACTGAAGCTTTCTTT. Together with reference TRBV7-2 and TRBJ1-1, the CDR3 gives the full variable domain: GAGVSQSPSNKVTEKGKDVELRCDPISGHTALYWYRQSLGQGLEFLIYFQGNSAPDKSGLPSDRFSAERTGGSVSTLTIQRTQQEDSAVYLCASSNGMITEAFFGQGTRLTVV.

This chain joins TRBV6-1 and TRBJ2-1; possible D gene TRBD2, 6 bases. CDR3 length: 16 residues. CDR1 is MNHNS and CDR2 is SASEGT in the germline V gene. V was clipped by 2 bases and J by 0 bases, with 11 bases between them. CDR3 nucleotides: TGTGCCAGCAGTGAATACCGGGGGAGCTCCTACAATGAGCAGTTCTTC. Translating gives CASSEYRGSSYNEQFF.

This sequence joins TRBV6-2 or TRBV6-3 and TRBJ2-3, with unresolved D. The V and J ends lost 5 bases and 5 bases respectively, with 14 bases between them. Germline CDR1 and CDR2: MNHEY and SVGEGT. This CDR3 comprises 14 residues. The CDR3 reads CASSPLLAQDTQYF. The CDR3 DNA reads TGTGCCAGCAGTCCTCTCTTGGCCCAAGATACGCAGTATTTT.